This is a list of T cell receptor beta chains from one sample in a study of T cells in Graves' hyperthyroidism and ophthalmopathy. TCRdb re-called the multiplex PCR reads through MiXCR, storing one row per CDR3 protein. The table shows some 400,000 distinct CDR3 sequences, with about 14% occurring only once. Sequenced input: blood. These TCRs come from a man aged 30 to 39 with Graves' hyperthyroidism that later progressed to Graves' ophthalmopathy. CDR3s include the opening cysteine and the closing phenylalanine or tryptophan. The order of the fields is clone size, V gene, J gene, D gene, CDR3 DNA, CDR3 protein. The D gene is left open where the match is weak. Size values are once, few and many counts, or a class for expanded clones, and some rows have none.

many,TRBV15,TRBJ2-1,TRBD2,TGTGCCACCAGCAGAGTCTCTCTAGCGGGGAAGTACAATGAGCAGTTCTTC,CATSRVSLAGKYNEQFF
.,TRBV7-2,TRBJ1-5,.,TGTGCCAGCAGCTTGTCGTCAGGGAATAGCAATCAGCCCCAGCATTTT,CASSLSSGNSNQPQHF
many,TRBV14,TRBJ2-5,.,TGTGCCAGCAGCGGCCGGTTACGCCAAGAGACCCAGTACTTC,CASSGRLRQETQYF
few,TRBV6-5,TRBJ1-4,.,TGTGCCAGCAGTTACCTGGGGGCAGAAGGAGAAAAACTGTTTTTT,CASSYLGAEGEKLFF
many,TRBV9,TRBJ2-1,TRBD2,TGTGCCAGCAGCGTAGCTACAGCGGGAGATGGCGATGAGCAGTTCTTC,CASSVATAGDGDEQFF
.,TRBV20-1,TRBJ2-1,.,TGCAGTGCTAGAGGGCCGGTAACCTACAATGAGCAGTTCTTC,CSARGPVTYNEQFF
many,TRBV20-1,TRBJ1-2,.,TGCAGTGCCCTGTGCCGGAATGCCCCGGGCTACACCTTC,CSALCRNAPGYTF
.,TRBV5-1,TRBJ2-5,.,TGCGCCAGCAGCTTGGTGATTCGGTACAGCCAAGAGACCCAGTACTTC,CASSLVIRYSQETQYF
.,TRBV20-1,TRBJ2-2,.,TGCAGCGCCCCCCTGCGGGGGAACACCGGGGAGCTGTTTTTT,CSAPLRGNTGELFF
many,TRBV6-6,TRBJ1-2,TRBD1,TGTGCCAGCAGTTACGGCGAGACAGGGGGCACTGCTGGCTACACCTTC,CASSYGETGGTAGYTF
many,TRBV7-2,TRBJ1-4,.,TGTGCCAGCAGCTTAGGGATCACAACTAATGAAAAACTGTTTTTT,CASSLGITTNEKLFF
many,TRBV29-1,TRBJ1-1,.,TGCAGCGTTACAAGGGCGCGCCTGGGGGACACTGAAGCTTTCTTT,CSVTRARLGDTEAFF
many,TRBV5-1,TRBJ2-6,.,TGCGCCAGCAGCCGAGGAGGGGCTGGGGCCAACGTCCTGACTTTC,CASSRGGAGANVLTF
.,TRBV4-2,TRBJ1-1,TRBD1,TGTGCCAGCAGCCAAGGGGACAGGGGGGAAGCTTTCTTT,CASSQGDRGEAFF
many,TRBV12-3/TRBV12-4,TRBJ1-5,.,TGTGCCAGCAGCCGACAGGATAGCAATCAGCCCCAGCATTTT,CASSRQDSNQPQHF
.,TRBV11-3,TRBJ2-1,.,TGTGCCAGCAGCTCCCCGGAGGTTTTGATCTCCTACAATGAGCAGTTCTTC,CASSSPEVLISYNEQFF
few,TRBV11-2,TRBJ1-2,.,TGTGCCAGCAGCCCCCGGGGGGTGGGCTATGGCTACACCTTC,CASSPRGVGYGYTF
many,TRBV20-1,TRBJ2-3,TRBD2,TGCAGTGCTAGAGGGCGGGGGGGCCGGACAGATACGCAGTATTTT,CSARGRGGRTDTQYF
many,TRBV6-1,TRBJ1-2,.,TGTGCCAGCAGAATCCAGGGGCGAAACTATGGCTACACCTTC,CASRIQGRNYGYTF
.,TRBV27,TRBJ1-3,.,TGTGCCAGCAGTTTATCGATTGACGGAAACACCATATATTTT,CASSLSIDGNTIYF
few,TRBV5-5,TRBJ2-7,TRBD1,TGTGCCAGCAGCCTAACGAAGACAGGGCCCTACGAGCAGTACTTC,CASSLTKTGPYEQYF
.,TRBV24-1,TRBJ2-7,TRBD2,TGTACCACCAGTGACGCCAGCGGGGAGTACGAGCAGTACTTC,CTTSDASGEYEQYF
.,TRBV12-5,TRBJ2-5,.,TGTGCTAGTGGTCGAGGGGAAACAGGGCAGGAGACCCAGTACTTC,CASGRGETGQETQYF
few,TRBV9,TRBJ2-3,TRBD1,TGTGCCAGCAGCGGGGGACAGGGGGGCACAGATACGCAGTATTTT,CASSGGQGGTDTQYF
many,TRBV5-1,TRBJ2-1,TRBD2,TGCGCCAGCAGCTTGGCGTTAGTAGCGGGGGAGAATGAGCAGTTCTTC,CASSLALVAGENEQFF
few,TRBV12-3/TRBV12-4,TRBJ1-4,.,TGTGCCAGCAGTTCAAACAGGGCTAATGAAAAACTGTTTTTT,CASSSNRANEKLFF
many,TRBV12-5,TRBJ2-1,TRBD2,TGTGCTAGTGGTTTGTCCTTAGCGGGGGCCTCCTACAATGAGCAGTTCTTC,CASGLSLAGASYNEQFF
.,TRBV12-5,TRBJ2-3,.,TGTGCTAGTGGTTTGCGCAACGCGCAGTATTTT,CASGLRNAQYF
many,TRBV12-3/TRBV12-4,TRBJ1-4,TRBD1,TGTGCCAGCCAGGGGGGAACTAATGAAAAACTGTTTTTT,CASQGGTNEKLFF
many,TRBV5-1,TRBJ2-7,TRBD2,TGCGCCAGCAGCCTCCGGGCTAGCGGGAGCTCCTACGAGCAGTACTTC,CASSLRASGSSYEQYF
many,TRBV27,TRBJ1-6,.,TGTGCCAGCAGTTTGGGGGGAGATTCACCCCTCCACTTT,CASSLGGDSPLHF
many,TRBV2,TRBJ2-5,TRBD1,TGTGCCAGCAGTGAAGGCGAGACAGGGTTGGAGACCCAGTACTTC,CASSEGETGLETQYF